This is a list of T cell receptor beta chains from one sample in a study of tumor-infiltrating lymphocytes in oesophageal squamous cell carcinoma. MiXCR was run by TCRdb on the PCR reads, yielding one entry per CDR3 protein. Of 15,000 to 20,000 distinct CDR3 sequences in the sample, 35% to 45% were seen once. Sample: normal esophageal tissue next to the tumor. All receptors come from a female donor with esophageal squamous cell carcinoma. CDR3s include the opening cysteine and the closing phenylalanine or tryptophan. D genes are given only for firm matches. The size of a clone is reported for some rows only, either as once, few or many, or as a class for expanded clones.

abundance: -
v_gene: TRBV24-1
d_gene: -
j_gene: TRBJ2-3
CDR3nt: TGTGCCACCATGTCCGGTCTCACAGATACGCAGTATTTT
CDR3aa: CATMSGLTDTQYF

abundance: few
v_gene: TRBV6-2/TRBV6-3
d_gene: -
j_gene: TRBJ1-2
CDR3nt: TGTGCCAGCAGTTACTCGCAGGAAACCTACACCTTC
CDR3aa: CASSYSQETYTF

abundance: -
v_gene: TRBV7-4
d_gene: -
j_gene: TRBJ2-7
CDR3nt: TGTGCCAGCAGGGCACTTGGGGGTCCGAACACCGGGGAGCTGTACTTC
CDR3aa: CASRALGGPNTGELYF

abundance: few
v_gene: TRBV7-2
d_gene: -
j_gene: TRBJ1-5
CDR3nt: TGTGCCAGCAGCTTAGTAGCGGCAGGGACGGGACAGCCCCAGCATTTT
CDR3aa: CASSLVAAGTGQPQHF

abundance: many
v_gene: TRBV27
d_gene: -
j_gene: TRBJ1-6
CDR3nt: TGTGCCAGCAGTTTATCGGGGGGGGCCTATTCACCCCTCCACTTT
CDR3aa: CASSLSGGAYSPLHF

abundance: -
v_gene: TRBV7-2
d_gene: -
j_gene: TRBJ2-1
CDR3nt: TGTGCCAGCAGCTTACATACCGGGACAAATGAGCAGTTCTTC
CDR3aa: CASSLHTGTNEQFF

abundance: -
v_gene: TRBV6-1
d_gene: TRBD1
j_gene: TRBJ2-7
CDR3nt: TGTGCCAGCAGTGAAGACAGGGGGACCTACGAGCAGTACTTC
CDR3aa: CASSEDRGTYEQYF

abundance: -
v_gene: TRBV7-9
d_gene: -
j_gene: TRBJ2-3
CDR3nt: TGTGCCAGCAGCTTCGGCAGCTCAGATACGCAGTATTTT
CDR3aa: CASSFGSSDTQYF

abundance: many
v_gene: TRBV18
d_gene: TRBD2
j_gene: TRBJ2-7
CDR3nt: TGTGCCAGCTCACAACTAGCGGGGGCGACCTACGAGCAGTACTTC
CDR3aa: CASSQLAGATYEQYF

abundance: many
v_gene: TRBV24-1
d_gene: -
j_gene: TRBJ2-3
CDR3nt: TGTGCCACCAGTGGCAGGCAGGCTACAGATACGCAGTATTTT
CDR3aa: CATSGRQATDTQYF

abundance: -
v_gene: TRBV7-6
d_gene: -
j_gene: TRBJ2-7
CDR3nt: TGTGCCAGCAGCTTAAAAGCGTACGAGCAGTACTTC
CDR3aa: CASSLKAYEQYF

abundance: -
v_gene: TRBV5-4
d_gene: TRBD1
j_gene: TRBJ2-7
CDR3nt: TGTGCCAGCAGCGGGGGACAGGTTAGCTACGAGCAGTACTTC
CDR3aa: CASSGGQVSYEQYF

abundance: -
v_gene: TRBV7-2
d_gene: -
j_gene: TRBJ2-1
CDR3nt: TGTGCCAGCAGCTTAGACGTAGGGAGCTCCTACAATGAGCAGTTCTTC
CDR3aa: CASSLDVGSSYNEQFF

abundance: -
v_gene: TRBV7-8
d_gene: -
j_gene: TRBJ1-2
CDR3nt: TGTGCCAGCAGCTTAGGGGGTTCAGCAAGCTATGGCTACACCTTC
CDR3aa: CASSLGGSASYGYTF

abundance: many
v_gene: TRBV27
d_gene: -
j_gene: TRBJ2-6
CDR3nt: TGTGCCAGCAGGACGGACAGAGTTGTCTCTGGGGCCAACGTCCTGACTTTC
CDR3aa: CASRTDRVVSGANVLTF

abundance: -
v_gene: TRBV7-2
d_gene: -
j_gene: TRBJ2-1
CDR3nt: TGTGCCAGCAGCCTTCGGGCGCTCGAAACCTACAATGAGCAGTTCTTC
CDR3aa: CASSLRALETYNEQFF

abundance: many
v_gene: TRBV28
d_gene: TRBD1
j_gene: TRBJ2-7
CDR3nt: TGTGCCAGTAGTGGCCAAGGACAGGGGGCTTACGAGCAGTACTTC
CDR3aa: CASSGQGQGAYEQYF

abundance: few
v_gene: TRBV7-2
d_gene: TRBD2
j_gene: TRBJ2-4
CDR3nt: TGTGCCAGCAGCCCTCTGGGACTAGCGGGGGGGCCATGGGCCAAAAACATTCAGTACTTC
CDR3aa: CASSPLGLAGGPWAKNIQYF

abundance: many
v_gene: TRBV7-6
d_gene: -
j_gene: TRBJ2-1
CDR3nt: TGTGCCAGCAGCTTAGGGGGCGGGGGACACTCCTACAATGAGCAGTTCTTC
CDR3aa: CASSLGGGGHSYNEQFF

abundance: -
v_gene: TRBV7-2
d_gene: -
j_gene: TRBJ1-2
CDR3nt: TGTGCCAGCAGCCCAACAGGCTATGGCTACACCTTC
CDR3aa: CASSPTGYGYTF

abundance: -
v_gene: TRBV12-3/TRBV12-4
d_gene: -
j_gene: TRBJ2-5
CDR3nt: TGTGCCAGCAGTTTAGAAGAGGGGGAGACCCAGTACTTC
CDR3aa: CASSLEEGETQYF

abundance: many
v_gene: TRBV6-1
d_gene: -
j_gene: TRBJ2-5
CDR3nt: TGTGCCAGCACCGGCCGGGATCAAGAGACCCAGTACTTC
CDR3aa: CASTGRDQETQYF